A single sample is the source of the 14 T cell receptor beta chains below, sequenced in a study of T cell responses to AZD1222 COVID-19 vaccine. Generated by immunoSEQ multiplex PCR, the TCRdb table keeps only in-frame clones and is missing some. The sample contains 50,000 to 65,000 clones, 75% to 90% of which appear only once. This specimen was peripheral blood, taken 28 days after the second AZD1222 dose. The receptors shown here come from an adult who received the AZD1222 COVID-19 vaccine.

The gene calls are TRBV6-5 and TRBJ1-2, with D possibly TRBD1 on 6 matching bases. The CDR3 covers 12 residues. Germline CDR1 reads MNHEY; CDR2 reads SVGAGI. With 6 bases removed from V and 3 bases from J, the gap between germline ends came to 8 bases. The CDR3 DNA is TGTGCCAGCAGAAGGACAGACTATGGCTACACCTTC. It encodes CASRRTDYGYTF.

This clone was seen only a few times. The chain joins TRBV7-9 to TRBJ1-1; TRBD1 matches at 8 bases. Losses at the gene ends were 5 bases for V and 7 bases for J; bases not matched to a gene: 12. CDR1 and CDR2 (germline): SEHNR, FQNEAQ (reference sequence). The CDR3 totals 15 residues. CDR3 DNA: TGTGCCAGCAGCAAATGGACAGGGTTCGGCAGTGAAGCTTTCTTT. Translating it yields CASSKWTGFGSEAFF.

The rearrangement joins TRBV19 to TRBJ1-1; D call uncertain. Trimming took off 1 base at V and 0 bases at J, with 9 bases between the two ends. In germline, CDR1 is LNHDA, CDR2 SQIVND (reference sequence). The CDR3 runs 15 residues. CDR3 sequence: CASSIGHSVNTEAFF. DNA of the CDR3: TGTGCCAGTAGTATAGGTCACTCGGTGAACACTGAAGCTTTCTTT.

The chain joins TRBV4-3 to TRBJ2-3; TRBD2 matches at 9 bases. There are 18 residues in the CDR3. Germline V gives CDR1 LGHNA, CDR2 YSLEER. V trimming: 2 bases; J trimming: 0 bases; junction bases outside the gene matches: 9. CDR3 sequence reads: CASSQKVPSGVSTDTQYF. The CDR3 coding sequence is TGCGCCAGCAGCCAAAAGGTCCCTAGCGGGGTAAGCACAGATACGCAGTATTTT.

The chain recombines TRBV7-8 with TRBJ2-3; D gene ambiguous. With 5 bases removed from V and 6 bases from J, the gap between germline ends came to 12 bases. Germline V gene lookup returns CDR1 SGHVS and CDR2 FQNEAQ. This CDR3 is built from 13 residues. CDR3 sequence (DNA): TGTGCCAGCAGCCGAACAAGAGCGGATACGCAGTATTTT. Encoded protein: CASSRTRADTQYF.

This clone appeared a single time. The V and J genes are TRBV4-1 and TRBJ1-5; D gene ambiguous. V gave up 4 bases and J gave up 3 bases, with 25 bases separating them. Per the germline V gene, CDR1 is MGHRA and CDR2 is YSYEKL. The CDR3 consists of 19 residues. The CDR3 region has the DNA TGCGCCAGCAGCCCCTATAGGATGGGGTTAGCGAATGACAATCAGCCCCAGCATTTT. It encodes CASSPYRMGLANDNQPQHF.

This clone was counted once. V and J are TRBV28 and TRBJ2-7; TRBD2 agrees at 10 bases. Germline loops: CDR1 MDHEN, CDR2 SYDVKM. J was trimmed by 0 bases and V by 2 bases; bases with no gene match: 13. The CDR3 runs 19 residues. CDR3 amino acids: CASSLPTRPSGGSSYEQYF. As DNA, the CDR3 is TGTGCCAGCAGTTTACCAACCCGGCCTAGCGGGGGAAGCTCCTACGAGCAGTACTTC. The full variable domain, in which reference TRBV28 and TRBJ2-7 provide the parts outside the CDR3, is DVKVTQSSRYLVKRTGEKVFLECVQDMDHENMFWYRQDPGLGLRLIYFSYDVKMKEKGDIPEGYSVSREKKERFSLILESASTNQTSMYLCASSLPTRPSGGSSYEQYFGPGTRLTVT.

V gene TRBV5-4 combines with J gene TRBJ1-1; maybe TRBD1 (5 bases). V lost 0 bases to trimming and J lost 1 base, with 7 bases between them. The CDR3 loop spans 14 amino acids. The germline V gene has CDR1 SGHNT and CDR2 YYREEE (reference sequence). CDR3 in amino acids: CASSLERGNTEAFF. The CDR3 coding sequence is TGTGCCAGCAGCTTGGAAAGGGGGAACACTGAAGCTTTCTTT. Variable domain in full (rest from reference TRBV5-4 and TRBJ1-1): ETGVTQSPTHLIKTRGQQVTLRCSSQSGHNTVSWYQQALGQGPQFIFQYYREEENGRGNFPPRFSGLQFPNYSSELNVNALELDDSALYLCASSLERGNTEAFFGQGTRLTVV.

The V and J genes are TRBV2 and TRBJ1-6, with D tentatively TRBD1 (5 bases). The CDR3 consists of 16 residues. Germline V gene sequence: CDR1 SNHLY, CDR2 FYNNEI. Trimming removed 3 bases from V and 0 bases from J, with 9 bases in between. CDR3 protein: CASSDSQGSYNSPLHF. The CDR3 DNA is TGTGCCAGCAGTGATAGTCAGGGCTCCTATAATTCACCCCTCCACTTT.

CDR3 sequence reads: CASSDSDRPWEQYF. In DNA, the CDR3 is TGTGCCAGTAGTGATTCGGACAGACCCTGGGAGCAGTACTTC. The genes are TRBV19 and TRBJ2-7; weak D call: TRBD1 (6 bases). The germline CDR1 and CDR2 sequences are LNHDA and SQIVND (reference sequence). The CDR3 spans 14 residues. Trimming took off 5 bases at V and 7 bases at J, with 18 bases between the two ends.

The chain employs TRBV14 and TRBJ2-7; 9 nucleotides agree with TRBD1. V was pared by 7 bases and J by 5 bases, with 9 bases of the junction left unmatched. The CDR3 is made up of 14 amino acids. In germline, CDR1 is SGHDN, CDR2 FVKESK. This chain's CDR3 is CASIPGQGFHEQYF. CDR3 coding DNA: TGTGCCAGCATCCCGGGACAGGGTTTCCACGAGCAGTACTTC.

The J gene is TRBJ1-2, the V gene TRBV5-6; D ambiguous. The CDR3 spans 13 residues. Germline CDR1 is SGHDT and CDR2 is YYEEEE. Trimming stripped 0 bases from V and 2 bases from J, with 5 bases between. CDR3 DNA: TGTGCCAGCAGCTTGGGTCAGAACTATGGCTACACCTTC. Encoded protein: CASSLGQNYGYTF.

The chain uses TRBV27 and TRBJ1-3; maybe TRBD1 (6 bases). Germline CDR1 and CDR2: MNHEY and SMNVEV (reference sequence). The CDR3 is 15 amino acids. Trimming cost V 4 bases and J 0 bases, with 10 bases left between them. The CDR3 loop reads CASSSRTASGNTIYF. Written as DNA, the CDR3 is TGTGCCAGCAGTTCCCGGACAGCCTCTGGAAACACCATATATTTT.

The gene calls are TRBV6-5 and TRBJ1-2; D is unclear. Looked up from germline, CDR1 is MNHEY and CDR2 is SVGAGI. The V end was cut by 6 bases, the J end by 6 bases, with 14 bases between. The CDR3 has 13 amino acids. The DNA of the CDR3 is TGTGCCAGCAGACCCCCCCAGGTCCATGGCTACACCTTC. Amino acid sequence: CASRPPQVHGYTF.